Listed here are 8 T cell receptor beta chains from one sample, sequenced in a study of post-analysis software for immune sequencing data. Libraries were made from TCR beta cDNA, and they carried unique molecular identifiers. TCRdb redid the calling of the PCR reads with MiXCR, one entry per CDR3 protein. The sample shows 150,000 to 200,000 distinct CDR3 sequences, around 36% of them seen only once. The sample consisted of blood, taken after autologous hematopoietic stem cell transplantation. The receptor set was obtained from a girl aged 5 to 17 with multiple sclerosis.

J is TRBJ2-3 and V is TRBV7-9; 9 bases line up with TRBD2. Germline CDR1 is SEHNR and CDR2 is FQNEAQ (reference sequence). The CDR3 contains 15 residues. After removal of 5 bases from V and 5 bases from J, the junction contained 8 bases not matched to a gene. The CDR3 DNA reads TGTGCCAGCAGCCGAAGCGGGGGGCTCGGAGATACGCAGTATTTT. Amino acid sequence: CASSRSGGLGDTQYF.

The rearrangement uses TRBV12-3 or TRBV12-4 and TRBJ1-1; tentative D call: TRBD1 (6 bases). V gave up 7 bases and J gave up 0 bases, with 27 bases separating them. CDR3 length equals 19 residues. This CDR3 is CASISRDSGVFRMNTEAFF. CDR3 nucleotide sequence: TGTGCCAGCATATCCCGGGATTCAGGGGTCTTTCGCATGAACACTGAAGCTTTCTTT.

V gene TRBV7-9 combines with J gene TRBJ1-3; 7 nucleotides align to TRBD1. CDR1 and CDR2 (germline): SEHNR, FQNEAQ (reference sequence). Trimming cost V 3 bases and J 0 bases; bases outside gene matches: 5. This CDR3 is built from 16 residues. CDR3 loop: CASSLGDRSSGNTIYF. The DNA of the CDR3 is TGTGCCAGCAGCTTGGGGGACAGATCCTCTGGAAACACCATATATTTT.

The gene calls are TRBV11-2 and TRBJ2-5, with TRBD2 identical over 11 bases. V lost 5 bases, J lost 4 bases, and 9 bases stayed unmatched. The CDR3 consists of 16 residues. Germline V lookup: CDR1 SGHAT, CDR2 FQNNGV. CDR3: CASSPYRLAGGETQYF. CDR3 bases: TGTGCCAGCAGCCCATATCGGCTAGCGGGAGGAGAGACCCAGTACTTC.

This clonotype came up a few times. This chain links TRBV5-4 with TRBJ2-5, with D perhaps matching TRBD2 (6 bases). Per germline, CDR1 SGHNT and CDR2 YYREEE (reference sequence). Trimming took off 5 bases at V and 1 base at J, with 15 bases between the two ends. This CDR3 has 15 amino acids. CDR3 bases: TGTGCCAGCAGGGCGGGGAGAGAGGTCCAAGAGACCCAGTACTTC. This encodes CASRAGREVQETQYF. Looking up the rest from reference TRBV5-4 and TRBJ2-5 gives the full variable domain: ETGVTQSPTHLIKTRGQQVTLRCSSQSGHNTVSWYQQALGQGPQFIFQYYREEENGRGNFPPRFSGLQFPNYSSELNVNALELDDSALYLCASRAGREVQETQYFGPGTRLLVL.

The chain couples TRBV28 to TRBJ1-1, with a tentative D call TRBD1 (6 bases). This CDR3 spans 15 amino acids. From germline, CDR1 is MDHEN and CDR2 SYDVKM. The ends were cut back, 8 bases at V and 0 bases at J, with 16 bases in the middle. The CDR3: CASGRRDTLNTEAFF. In nucleotides, the CDR3 is TGTGCCAGCGGACGGCGGGACACCTTGAACACTGAAGCTTTCTTT.

This clonotype was detected a few times. The genes are TRBV7-2 and TRBJ2-3, with D uncertain. This CDR3 region has 14 residues. Trimming pared 5 bases from V and 8 bases from J, leaving 17 bases between. CDR1 and CDR2 (germline): SGHTA, FQGNSA. CDR3 sequence reads: CASSQLPGLGTQYF. The CDR3 DNA reads as TGTGCCAGCAGCCAACTACCGGGTCTGGGTACGCAGTATTTT.

This clonotype was picked up a small number of times. This chain uses TRBV7-9 with TRBJ1-4; 8 nucleotides line up with TRBD1. Germline values: CDR1 SEHNR, CDR2 FQNEAQ (reference sequence). The CDR3 is 15 amino acids. With V trimmed by 1 base and J by 8 bases, 6 bases remained unmatched. Here the CDR3 DNA reads TGTGCCAGCAGCTTAGTCGGGACAGGCGGGGAAAAACTGTTTTTT. Its protein product is CASSLVGTGGEKLFF.